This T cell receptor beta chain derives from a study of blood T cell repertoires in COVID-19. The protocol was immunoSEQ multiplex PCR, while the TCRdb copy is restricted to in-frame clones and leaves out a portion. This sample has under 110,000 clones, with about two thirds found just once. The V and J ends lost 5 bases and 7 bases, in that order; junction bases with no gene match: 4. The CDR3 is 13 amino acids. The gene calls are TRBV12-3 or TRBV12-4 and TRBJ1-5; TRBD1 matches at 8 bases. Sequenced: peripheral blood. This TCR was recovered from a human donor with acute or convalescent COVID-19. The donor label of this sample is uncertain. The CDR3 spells CASSRQGFQPQHF. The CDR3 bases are TGTGCCAGCAGTCGACAGGGGTTCCAGCCCCAGCATTTT.